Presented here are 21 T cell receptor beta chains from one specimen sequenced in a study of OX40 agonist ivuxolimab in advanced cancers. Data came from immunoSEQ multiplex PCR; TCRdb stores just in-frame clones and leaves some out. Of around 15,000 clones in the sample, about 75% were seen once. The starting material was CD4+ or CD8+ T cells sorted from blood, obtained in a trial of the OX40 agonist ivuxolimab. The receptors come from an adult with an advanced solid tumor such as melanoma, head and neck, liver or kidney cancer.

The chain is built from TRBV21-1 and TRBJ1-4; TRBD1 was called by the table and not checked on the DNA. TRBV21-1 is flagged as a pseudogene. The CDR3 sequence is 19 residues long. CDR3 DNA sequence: TGTGCCAGCAGCAAAGGGGACAGCTACCCCTATGCAACTAATGAAAAACTGTTTTTT. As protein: CASSKGDSYPYATNEKLFF.

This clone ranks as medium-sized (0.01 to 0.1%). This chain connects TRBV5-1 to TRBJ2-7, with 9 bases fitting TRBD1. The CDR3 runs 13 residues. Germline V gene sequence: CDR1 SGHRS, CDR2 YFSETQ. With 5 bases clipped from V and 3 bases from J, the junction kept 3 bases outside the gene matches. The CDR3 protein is CASRWDRDYEQYF. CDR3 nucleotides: TGCGCCAGCAGGTGGGACAGGGACTACGAGCAGTACTTC.

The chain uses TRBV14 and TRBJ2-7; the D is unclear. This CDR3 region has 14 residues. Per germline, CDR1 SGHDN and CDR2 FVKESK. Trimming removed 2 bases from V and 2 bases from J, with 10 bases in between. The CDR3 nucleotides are TGTGCCAGCAGCCAACCCGGATATACCTACGAGCAGTACTTC. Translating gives CASSQPGYTYEQYF.

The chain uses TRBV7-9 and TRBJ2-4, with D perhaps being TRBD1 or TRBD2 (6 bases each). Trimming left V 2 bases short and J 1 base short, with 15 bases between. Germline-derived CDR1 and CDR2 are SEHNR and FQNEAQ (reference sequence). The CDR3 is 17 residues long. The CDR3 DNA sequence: TGTGCCAGCAGCTTAACGGAGGGGGTGGGCGCCAAAAACATTCAGTACTTC. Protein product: CASSLTEGVGAKNIQYF. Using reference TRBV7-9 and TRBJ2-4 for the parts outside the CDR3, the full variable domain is DTGVSQNPRHKITKRGQNVTFRCDPISEHNRLYWYRQTLGQGPEFLTYFQNEAQLEKSRLLSDRFSAERPKGSFSTLEIQRTEQGDSAMYLCASSLTEGVGAKNIQYFGAGTRLSVL.

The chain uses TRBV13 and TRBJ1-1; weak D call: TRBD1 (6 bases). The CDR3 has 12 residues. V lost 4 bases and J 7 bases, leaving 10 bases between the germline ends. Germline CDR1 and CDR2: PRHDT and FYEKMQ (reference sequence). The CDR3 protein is CASSSRGNEAFF. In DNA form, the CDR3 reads TGTGCCAGCAGCTCCAGGGGCAATGAAGCTTTCTTT.

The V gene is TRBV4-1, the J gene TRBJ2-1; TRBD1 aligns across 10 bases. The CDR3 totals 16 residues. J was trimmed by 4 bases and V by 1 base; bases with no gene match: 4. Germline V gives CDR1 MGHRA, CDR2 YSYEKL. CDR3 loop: CASSQVGTGVYNEQFF. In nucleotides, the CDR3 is TGCGCCAGCAGCCAAGTCGGGACAGGGGTGTACAATGAGCAGTTCTTC.

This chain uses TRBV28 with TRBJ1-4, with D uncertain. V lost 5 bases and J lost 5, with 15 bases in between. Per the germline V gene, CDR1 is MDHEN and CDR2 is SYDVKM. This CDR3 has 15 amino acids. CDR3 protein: CASSTIDTLNEKLFF. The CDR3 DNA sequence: TGTGCCAGCAGTACTATCGACACGTTAAATGAAAAACTGTTTTTT.

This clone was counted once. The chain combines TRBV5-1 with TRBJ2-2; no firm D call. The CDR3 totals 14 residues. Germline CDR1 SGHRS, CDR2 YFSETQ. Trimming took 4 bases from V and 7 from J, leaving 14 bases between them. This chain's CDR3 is CASSPGSDDGELFF. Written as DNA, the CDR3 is TGCGCCAGCAGCCCCGGGTCAGACGACGGGGAGCTGTTTTTT. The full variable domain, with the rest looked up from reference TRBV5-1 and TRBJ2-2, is KAGVTQTPRYLIKTRGQQVTLSCSPISGHRSVSWYQQTPGQGLQFLFEYFSETQRNKGNFPGRFSGRQFSNSRSEMNVSTLELGDSALYLCASSPGSDDGELFFGEGSRLTVL.

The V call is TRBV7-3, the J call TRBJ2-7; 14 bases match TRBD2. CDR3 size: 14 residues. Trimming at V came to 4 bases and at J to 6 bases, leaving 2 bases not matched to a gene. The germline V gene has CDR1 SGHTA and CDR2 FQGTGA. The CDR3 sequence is CASSSGLAGAEQYF. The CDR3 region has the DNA TGTGCCAGCAGCTCGGGACTAGCGGGAGCCGAGCAGTACTTC.

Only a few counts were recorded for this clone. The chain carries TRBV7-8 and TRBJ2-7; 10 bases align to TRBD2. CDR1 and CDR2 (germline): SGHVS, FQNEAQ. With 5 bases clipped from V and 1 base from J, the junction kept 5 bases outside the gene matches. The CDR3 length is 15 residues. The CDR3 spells CASSAGLARSYEQYF. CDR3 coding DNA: TGTGCCAGCAGCGCGGGACTAGCGAGATCCTACGAGCAGTACTTC.

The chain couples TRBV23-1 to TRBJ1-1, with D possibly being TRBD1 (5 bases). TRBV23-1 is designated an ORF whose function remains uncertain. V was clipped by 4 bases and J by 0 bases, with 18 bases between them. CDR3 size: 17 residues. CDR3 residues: CASSLKPPGRMNTEAFF. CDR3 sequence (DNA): TGCGCCAGCAGTCTCAAACCGCCGGGACGGATGAACACTGAAGCTTTCTTT.

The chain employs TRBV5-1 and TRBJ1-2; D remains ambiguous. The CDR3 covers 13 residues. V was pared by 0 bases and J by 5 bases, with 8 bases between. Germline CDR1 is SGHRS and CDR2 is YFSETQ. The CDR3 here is CASSLEQTYGYTF. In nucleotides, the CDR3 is TGCGCCAGCAGCTTGGAACAGACATATGGCTACACCTTC.

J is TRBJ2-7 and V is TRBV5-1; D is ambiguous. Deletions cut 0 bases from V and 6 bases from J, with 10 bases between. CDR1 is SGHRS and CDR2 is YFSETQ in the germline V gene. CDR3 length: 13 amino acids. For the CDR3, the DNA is TGCGCCAGCAGCTTGGCCCCATCGTCCGAGCAGTACTTC. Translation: CASSLAPSSEQYF. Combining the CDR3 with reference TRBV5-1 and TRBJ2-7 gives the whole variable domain KAGVTQTPRYLIKTRGQQVTLSCSPISGHRSVSWYQQTPGQGLQFLFEYFSETQRNKGNFPGRFSGRQFSNSRSEMNVSTLELGDSALYLCASSLAPSSEQYFGPGTRLTVT.

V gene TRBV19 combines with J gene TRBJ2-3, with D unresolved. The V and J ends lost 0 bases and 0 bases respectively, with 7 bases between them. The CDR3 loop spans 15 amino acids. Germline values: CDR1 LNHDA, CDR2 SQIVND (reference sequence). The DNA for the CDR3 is TGTGCCAGTAGTATAGATTGGGCTAGCACAGATACGCAGTATTTT. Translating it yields CASSIDWASTDTQYF.

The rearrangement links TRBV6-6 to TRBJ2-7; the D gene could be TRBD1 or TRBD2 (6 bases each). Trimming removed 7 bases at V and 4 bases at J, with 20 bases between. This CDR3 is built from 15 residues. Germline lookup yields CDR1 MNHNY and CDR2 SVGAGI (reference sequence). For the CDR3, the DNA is TGTGCCAGCACACTCGACGGGGGCTTTCATTACGAGCAGTACTTC. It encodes CASTLDGGFHYEQYF.

CDR3 sequence reads: CASSALWGENTGELFF. Written as DNA, the CDR3 is TGTGCCAGCAGCGCCCTATGGGGGGAAAACACCGGGGAGCTGTTTTTT. The chain joins TRBV9 to TRBJ2-2; a possible D gene is TRBD2 (6 bases). This CDR3 spans 16 amino acids. Trimming shortened V by 3 bases and J by 2 bases, and 14 bases separated the two germline ends. Looked up from germline, CDR1 is SGDLS and CDR2 is YYNGEE.

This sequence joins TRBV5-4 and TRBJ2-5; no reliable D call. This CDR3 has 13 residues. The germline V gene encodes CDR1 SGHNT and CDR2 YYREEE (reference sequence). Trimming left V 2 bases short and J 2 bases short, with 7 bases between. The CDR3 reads CASSFPPQETQYF. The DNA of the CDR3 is TGTGCCAGCAGCTTTCCCCCACAAGAGACCCAGTACTTC. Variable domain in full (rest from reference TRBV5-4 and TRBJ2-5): ETGVTQSPTHLIKTRGQQVTLRCSSQSGHNTVSWYQQALGQGPQFIFQYYREEENGRGNFPPRFSGLQFPNYSSELNVNALELDDSALYLCASSFPPQETQYFGPGTRLLVL.

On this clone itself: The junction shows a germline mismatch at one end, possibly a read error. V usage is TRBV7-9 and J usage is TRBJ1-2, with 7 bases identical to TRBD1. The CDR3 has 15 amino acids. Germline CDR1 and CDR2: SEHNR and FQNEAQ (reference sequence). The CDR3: CASSQEFGRGDGYTF. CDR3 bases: TGCGCCAGCAGCCAAGAATTCGGCAGGGGGGATGGCTACACCTTC.

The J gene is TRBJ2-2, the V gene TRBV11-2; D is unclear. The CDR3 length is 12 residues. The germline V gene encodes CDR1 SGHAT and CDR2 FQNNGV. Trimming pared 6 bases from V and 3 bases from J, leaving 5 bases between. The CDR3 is CASSWDTGELFF. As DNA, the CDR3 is TGTGCCAGCAGTTGGGACACCGGGGAGCTGTTTTTT.

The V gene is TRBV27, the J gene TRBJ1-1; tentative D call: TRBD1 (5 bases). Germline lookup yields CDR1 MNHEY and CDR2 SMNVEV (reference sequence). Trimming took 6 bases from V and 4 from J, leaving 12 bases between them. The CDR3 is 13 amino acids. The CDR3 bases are TGTGCCAGCAGCCCGGGGGGGAGCACTGAAGCTTTCTTT. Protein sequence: CASSPGGSTEAFF.

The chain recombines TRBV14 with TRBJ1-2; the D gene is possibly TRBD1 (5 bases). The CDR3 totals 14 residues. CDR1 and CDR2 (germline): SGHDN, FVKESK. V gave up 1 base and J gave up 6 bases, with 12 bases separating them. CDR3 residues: CASSQASGRNGYTF. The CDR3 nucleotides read TGTGCCAGCAGCCAAGCGTCAGGGAGAAATGGCTACACCTTC. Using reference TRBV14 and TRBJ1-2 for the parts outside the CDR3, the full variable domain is EAGVTQFPSHSVIEKGQTVTLRCDPISGHDNLYWYRRVMGKEIKFLLHFVKESKQDESGMPNNRFLAERTGGTYSTLKVQPAELEDSGVYFCASSQASGRNGYTFGSGTRLTVV.